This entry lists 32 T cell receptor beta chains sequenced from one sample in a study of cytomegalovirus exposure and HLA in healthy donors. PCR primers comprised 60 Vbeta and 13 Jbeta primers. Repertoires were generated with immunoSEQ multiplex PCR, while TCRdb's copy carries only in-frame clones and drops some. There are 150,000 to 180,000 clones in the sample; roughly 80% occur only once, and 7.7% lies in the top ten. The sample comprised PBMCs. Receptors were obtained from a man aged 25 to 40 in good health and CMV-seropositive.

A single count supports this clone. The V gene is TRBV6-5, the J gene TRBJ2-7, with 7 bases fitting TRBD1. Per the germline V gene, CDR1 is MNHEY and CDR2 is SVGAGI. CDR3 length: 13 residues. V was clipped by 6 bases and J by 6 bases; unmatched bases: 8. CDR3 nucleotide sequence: TGTGCCAGCAGCGACAGGGAGTTGGGCGAGCAGTACTTC. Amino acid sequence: CASSDRELGEQYF.

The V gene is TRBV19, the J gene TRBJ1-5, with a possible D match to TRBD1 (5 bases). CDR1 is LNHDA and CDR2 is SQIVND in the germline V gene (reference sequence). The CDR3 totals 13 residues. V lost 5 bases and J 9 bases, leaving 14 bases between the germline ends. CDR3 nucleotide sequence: TGTGCCAGTAGTGACAGAGTTCAGGGGCCCCAGCATTTT. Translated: CASSDRVQGPQHF.

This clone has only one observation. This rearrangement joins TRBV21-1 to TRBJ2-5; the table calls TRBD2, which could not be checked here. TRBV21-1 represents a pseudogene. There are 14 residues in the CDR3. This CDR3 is CASSGGGRKETQYF. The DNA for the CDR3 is TGTGCCAGCAGCGGCGGGGGACGGAAAGAGACCCAGTACTTC.

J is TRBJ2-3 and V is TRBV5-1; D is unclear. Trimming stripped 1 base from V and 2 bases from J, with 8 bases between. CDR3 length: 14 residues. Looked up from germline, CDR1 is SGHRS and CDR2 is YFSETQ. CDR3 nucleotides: TGCGCCAGCAGCTTGTTGTCAGTCACAGATACGCAGTATTTT. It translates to CASSLLSVTDTQYF.

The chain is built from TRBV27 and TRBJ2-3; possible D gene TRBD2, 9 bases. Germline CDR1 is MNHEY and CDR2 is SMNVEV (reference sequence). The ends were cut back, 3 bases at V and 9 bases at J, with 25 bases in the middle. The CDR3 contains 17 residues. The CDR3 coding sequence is TGTGCCAGCAGTTTTAGGCTAGCGGGGTCCCACAGGGGGACGCAGTATTTT. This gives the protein CASSFRLAGSHRGTQYF.

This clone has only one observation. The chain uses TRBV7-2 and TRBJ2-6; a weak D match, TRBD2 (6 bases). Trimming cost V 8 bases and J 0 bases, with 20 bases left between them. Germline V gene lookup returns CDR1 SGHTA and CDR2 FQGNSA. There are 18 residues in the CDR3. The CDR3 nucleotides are TGTGCCAGCGAAAGGCGGGGCAGGTTTATCTCTGGGGCCAACGTCCTGACTTTC. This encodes CASERRGRFISGANVLTF.

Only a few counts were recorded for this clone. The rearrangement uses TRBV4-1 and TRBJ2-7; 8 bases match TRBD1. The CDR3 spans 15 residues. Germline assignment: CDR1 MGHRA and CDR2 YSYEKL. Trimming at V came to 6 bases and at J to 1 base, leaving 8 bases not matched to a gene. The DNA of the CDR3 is TGCGCCAGCAGTTACTTGGACAGGGAGTCCTACGAGCAGTACTTC. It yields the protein CASSYLDRESYEQYF.

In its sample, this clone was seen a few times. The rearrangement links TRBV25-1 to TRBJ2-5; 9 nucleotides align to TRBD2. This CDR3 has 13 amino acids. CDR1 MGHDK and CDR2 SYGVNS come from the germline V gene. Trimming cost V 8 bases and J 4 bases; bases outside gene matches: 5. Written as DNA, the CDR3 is TGTGCCAGCGTTGATAGCGGGAGAGAGACCCAGTACTTC. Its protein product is CASVDSGRETQYF.

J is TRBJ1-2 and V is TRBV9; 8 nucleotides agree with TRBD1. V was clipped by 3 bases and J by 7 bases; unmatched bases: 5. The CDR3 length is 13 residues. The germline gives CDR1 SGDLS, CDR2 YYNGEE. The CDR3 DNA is TGTGCCAGCAGCGACGGACAGGGTGTTGGCTACACCTTC. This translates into CASSDGQGVGYTF. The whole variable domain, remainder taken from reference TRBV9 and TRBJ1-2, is DSGVTQTPKHLITATGQRVTLRCSPRSGDLSVYWYQQSLDQGLQFLIQYYNGEERAKGNILERFSAQQFPDLHSELNLSSLELGDSALYFCASSDGQGVGYTFGSGTRLTVV.

The CDR3 region has the DNA TGTGCCAGCAGTCCAACGGGACAGGACTATGGCTACACCTTC. This encodes CASSPTGQDYGYTF. This sequence joins TRBV6-1 and TRBJ1-2; 8 bases agree with TRBD1. Germline lookup yields CDR1 MNHNS and CDR2 SASEGT. The CDR3 extends over 14 amino acids. The V and J ends lost 5 bases and 3 bases, in that order; junction bases with no gene match: 5.

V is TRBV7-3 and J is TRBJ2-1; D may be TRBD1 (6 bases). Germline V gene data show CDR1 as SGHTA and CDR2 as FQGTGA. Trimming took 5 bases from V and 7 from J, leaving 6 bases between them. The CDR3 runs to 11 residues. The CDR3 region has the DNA TGTGCCAGCAGCCAGGGGAATGAGCAGTTCTTC. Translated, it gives CASSQGNEQFF.

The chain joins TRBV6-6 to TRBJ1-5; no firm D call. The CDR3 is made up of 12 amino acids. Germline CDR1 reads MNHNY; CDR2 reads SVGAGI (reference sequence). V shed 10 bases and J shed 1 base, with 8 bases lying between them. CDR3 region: CAISGSNQPQHF. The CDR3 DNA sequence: TGTGCCATTTCTGGCAGCAATCAGCCCCAGCATTTT.

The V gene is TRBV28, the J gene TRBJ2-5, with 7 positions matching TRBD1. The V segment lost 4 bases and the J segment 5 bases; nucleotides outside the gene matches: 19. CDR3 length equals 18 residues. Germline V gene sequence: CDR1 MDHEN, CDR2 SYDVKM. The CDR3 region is CASSSRLDRPGGRETQYF. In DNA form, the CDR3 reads TGTGCCAGCAGTTCTCGTCTGGACAGGCCTGGGGGAAGGGAGACCCAGTACTTC.

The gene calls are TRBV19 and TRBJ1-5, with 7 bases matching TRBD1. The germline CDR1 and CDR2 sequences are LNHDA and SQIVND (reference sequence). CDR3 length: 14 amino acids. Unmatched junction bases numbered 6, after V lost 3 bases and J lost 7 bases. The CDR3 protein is CASSMIQGYQPQHF. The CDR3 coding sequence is TGTGCCAGTAGTATGATACAGGGGTACCAGCCCCAGCATTTT. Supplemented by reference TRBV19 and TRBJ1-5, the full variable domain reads DGGITQSPKYLFRKEGQNVTLSCEQNLNHDAMYWYRQDPGQGLRLIYYSQIVNDFQKGDIAEGYSVSREKKESFPLTVTSAQKNPTAFYLCASSMIQGYQPQHFGDGTRLSIL.

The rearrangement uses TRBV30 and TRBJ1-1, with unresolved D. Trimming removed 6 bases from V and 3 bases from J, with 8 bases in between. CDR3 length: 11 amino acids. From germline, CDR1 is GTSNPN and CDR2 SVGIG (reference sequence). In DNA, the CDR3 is TGTGCCTGCCAGAGGGACACTGAAGCTTTCTTT. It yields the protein CACQRDTEAFF.

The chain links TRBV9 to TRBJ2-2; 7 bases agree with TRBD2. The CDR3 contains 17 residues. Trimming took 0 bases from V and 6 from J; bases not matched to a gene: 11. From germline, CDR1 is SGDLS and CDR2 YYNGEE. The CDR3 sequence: CASSVVGSGGVAGELFF. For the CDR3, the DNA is TGTGCCAGCAGCGTAGTAGGGTCGGGGGGAGTCGCCGGGGAGCTGTTTTTT.

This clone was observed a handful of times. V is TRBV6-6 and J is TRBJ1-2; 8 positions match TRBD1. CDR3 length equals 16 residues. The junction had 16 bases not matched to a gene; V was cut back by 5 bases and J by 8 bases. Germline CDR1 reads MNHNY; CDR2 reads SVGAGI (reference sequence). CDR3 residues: CASSLTRQGSLSGYTF. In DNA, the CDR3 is TGTGCCAGCAGTCTCACCCGACAGGGGAGTTTAAGCGGCTACACCTTC.

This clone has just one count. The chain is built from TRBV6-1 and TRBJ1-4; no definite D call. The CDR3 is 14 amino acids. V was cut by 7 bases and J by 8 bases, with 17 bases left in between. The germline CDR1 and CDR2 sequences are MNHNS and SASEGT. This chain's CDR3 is CASTDPAAGEKLFF. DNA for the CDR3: TGTGCCAGCACCGACCCGGCAGCCGGGGAAAAACTGTTTTTT.

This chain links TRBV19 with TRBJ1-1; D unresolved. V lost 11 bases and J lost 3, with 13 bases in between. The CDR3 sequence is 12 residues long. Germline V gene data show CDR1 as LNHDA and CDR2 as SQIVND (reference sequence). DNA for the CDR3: TGTGCCGTCCGATCCCGGGACACTGAAGCTTTCTTT. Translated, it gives CAVRSRDTEAFF.

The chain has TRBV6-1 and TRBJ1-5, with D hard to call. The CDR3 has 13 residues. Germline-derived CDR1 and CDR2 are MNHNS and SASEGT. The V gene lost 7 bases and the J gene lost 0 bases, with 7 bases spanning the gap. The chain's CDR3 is CASNPYSNQPQHF. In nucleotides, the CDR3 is TGTGCCAGCAACCCCTATAGCAATCAGCCCCAGCATTTT.

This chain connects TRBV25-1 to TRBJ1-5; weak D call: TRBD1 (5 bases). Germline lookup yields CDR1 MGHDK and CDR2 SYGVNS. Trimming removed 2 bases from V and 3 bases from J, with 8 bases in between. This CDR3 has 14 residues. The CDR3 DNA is TGTGCCAGCAGTGAAGGGGCCCCCAATCAGCCCCAGCATTTT. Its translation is CASSEGAPNQPQHF.

As DNA, the CDR3 is TGTGCCAGCAGCCAAACCAGGGGGTCTGGAAACACCATATATTTT. This encodes CASSQTRGSGNTIYF. The chain links TRBV4-2 to TRBJ1-3; 7 nucleotides align to TRBD1. The CDR3 runs 15 residues. Per the germline V gene, CDR1 is LGHNA and CDR2 is YNFKEQ. The V gene end was trimmed by 2 bases and the J gene end by 1 base; junction bases not matched to a gene: 2.

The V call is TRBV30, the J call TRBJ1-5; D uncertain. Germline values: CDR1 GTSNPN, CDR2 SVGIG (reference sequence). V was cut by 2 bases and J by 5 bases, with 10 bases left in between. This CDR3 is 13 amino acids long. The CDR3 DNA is TGTGCCTGGAGTACTAGAGAGGATCAGCCCCAGCATTTT. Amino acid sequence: CAWSTREDQPQHF.

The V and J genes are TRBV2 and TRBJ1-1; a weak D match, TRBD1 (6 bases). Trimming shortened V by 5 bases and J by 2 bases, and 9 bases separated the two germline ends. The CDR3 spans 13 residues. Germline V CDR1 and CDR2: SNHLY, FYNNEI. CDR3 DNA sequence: TGTGCCAGCAGTCAGGGGATCAACACTGAAGCTTTCTTT. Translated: CASSQGINTEAFF. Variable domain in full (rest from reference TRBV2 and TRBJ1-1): EPEVTQTPSHQVTQMGQEVILRCVPISNHLYFYWYRQILGQKVEFLVSFYNNEISEKSEIFDDQFSVERPDGSNFTLKIRSTKLEDSAMYFCASSQGINTEAFFGQGTRLTVV.

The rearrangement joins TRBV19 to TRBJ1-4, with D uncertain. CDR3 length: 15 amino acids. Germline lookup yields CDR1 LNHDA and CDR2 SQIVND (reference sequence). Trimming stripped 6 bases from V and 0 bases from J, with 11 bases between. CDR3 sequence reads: CASSNGVATNEKLFF. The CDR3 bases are TGTGCCAGTAGCAACGGGGTGGCAACTAATGAAAAACTGTTTTTT.

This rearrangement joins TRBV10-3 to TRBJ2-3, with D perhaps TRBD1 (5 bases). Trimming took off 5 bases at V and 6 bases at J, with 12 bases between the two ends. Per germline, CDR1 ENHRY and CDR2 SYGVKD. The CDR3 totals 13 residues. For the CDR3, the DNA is TGTGCCATCAGTATGGACATTTCGGATACGCAGTATTTT. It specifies CAISMDISDTQYF.

The CDR3 reads CASSQQGLPNEKLFF. The CDR3 nucleotides are TGTGCCAGCAGCCAACAGGGTCTTCCCAATGAAAAACTGTTTTTT. The chain combines TRBV14 with TRBJ1-4, with D tentatively TRBD1 (5 bases). V was trimmed by 2 bases and J by 5 bases, leaving 12 bases between them. Germline V CDR1 and CDR2: SGHDN, FVKESK. There are 15 residues in the CDR3.

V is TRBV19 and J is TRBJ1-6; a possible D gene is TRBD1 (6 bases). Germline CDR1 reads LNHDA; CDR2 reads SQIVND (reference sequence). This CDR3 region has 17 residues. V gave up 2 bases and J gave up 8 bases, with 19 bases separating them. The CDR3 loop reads CASSISPRGGTYSPLHF. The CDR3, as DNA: TGTGCCAGTAGTATAAGCCCGAGAGGGGGTACTTATTCACCCCTCCACTTT. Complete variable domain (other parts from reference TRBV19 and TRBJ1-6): DGGITQSPKYLFRKEGQNVTLSCEQNLNHDAMYWYRQDPGQGLRLIYYSQIVNDFQKGDIAEGYSVSREKKESFPLTVTSAQKNPTAFYLCASSISPRGGTYSPLHFGNGTRLTVT.

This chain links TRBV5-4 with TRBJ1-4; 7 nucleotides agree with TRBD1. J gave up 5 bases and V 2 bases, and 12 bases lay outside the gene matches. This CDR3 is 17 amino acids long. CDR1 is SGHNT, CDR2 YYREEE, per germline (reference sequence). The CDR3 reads CASSLMGLQGPNEKLFF. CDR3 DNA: TGTGCCAGCAGCTTAATGGGTTTACAGGGGCCAAATGAAAAACTGTTTTTT.

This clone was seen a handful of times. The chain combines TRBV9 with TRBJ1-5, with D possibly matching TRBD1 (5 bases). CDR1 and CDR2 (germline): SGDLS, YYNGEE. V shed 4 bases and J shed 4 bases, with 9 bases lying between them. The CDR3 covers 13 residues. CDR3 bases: TGTGCCAGCAGCCCGGGGGGTAATCAGCCCCAGCATTTT. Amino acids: CASSPGGNQPQHF. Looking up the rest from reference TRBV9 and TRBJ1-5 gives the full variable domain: DSGVTQTPKHLITATGQRVTLRCSPRSGDLSVYWYQQSLDQGLQFLIQYYNGEERAKGNILERFSAQQFPDLHSELNLSSLELGDSALYFCASSPGGNQPQHFGDGTRLSIL.

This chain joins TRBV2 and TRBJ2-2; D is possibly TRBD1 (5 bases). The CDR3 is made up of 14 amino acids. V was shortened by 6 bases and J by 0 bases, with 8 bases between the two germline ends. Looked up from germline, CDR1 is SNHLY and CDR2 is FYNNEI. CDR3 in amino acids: CASSSTANTGELFF. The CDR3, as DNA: TGTGCCAGCAGCTCGACAGCGAACACCGGGGAGCTGTTTTTT.

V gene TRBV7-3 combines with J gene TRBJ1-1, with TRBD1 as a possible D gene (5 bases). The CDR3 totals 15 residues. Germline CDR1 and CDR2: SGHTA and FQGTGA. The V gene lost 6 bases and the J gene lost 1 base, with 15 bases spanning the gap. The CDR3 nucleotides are TGTGCCAGCAGACAAGGGGCGGGGGGGAACACTGAAGCTTTCTTT. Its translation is CASRQGAGGNTEAFF.